This is a list of T cell receptor beta chains from one sample in a study of T cell repertoires in aging, cancer and after chemotherapy. TCRdb reprocessed the multiplex PCR reads with MiXCR, giving one entry per CDR3 protein. Among about 3,200 distinct CDR3 sequences listed, over 20% were seen once. The sequencing input was blood. The receptors were gathered from a human donor with a blood cancer. The CDR3 runs from the conserved cysteine through the conserved F or W. D genes are given only for firm matches. Clone size is stated in some rows and not others, as once, few, many or a class when expanded.

d_gene	v_gene	j_gene	abundance	CDR3aa	CDR3nt
TRBD1	TRBV6-5	TRBJ1-1	medium-sized	CASSYSRTGGAGDTEAFF	TGTGCCAGCAGTTACTCGCGGACAGGGGGCGCTGGGGACACTGAAGCTTTCTTT
TRBD1	TRBV29-1	TRBJ2-1	-	CSLAWWQGAREQFF	TGCAGCCTCGCTTGGTGGCAGGGGGCGCGTGAGCAGTTCTTC
-	TRBV2	TRBJ2-2	-	CASLPQGSTTGELFF	TGTGCCAGCTTACCCCAGGGTAGTACCACCGGGGAGCTGTTTTTT
-	TRBV25-1	TRBJ2-2	few	CASTISNTGELFF	TGTGCCAGCACCATCTCAAACACCGGGGAGCTGTTTTTT
-	TRBV5-4	TRBJ1-6	medium-sized	CASSAGPTTGTYNSPLHF	TGTGCCAGCAGCGCGGGACCAACGACGGGGACCTATAATTCACCCCTCCACTTT
-	TRBV28	TRBJ2-7	-	CASGPTLASEQYF	TGTGCCAGCGGTCCTACCCTAGCTAGCGAGCAGTACTTC
-	TRBV14	TRBJ2-3	medium-sized	CASSQASPGPTTTQYF	TGTGCCAGCAGCCAAGCCTCGCCAGGTCCCACGACCACGCAGTATTTT
-	TRBV12-3/TRBV12-4	TRBJ2-7	few	CASSLGGMPGVSYEQYF	TGTGCCAGCAGTTTGGGGGGTATGCCAGGGGTTTCCTACGAGCAGTACTTC
-	TRBV19	TRBJ1-2	medium-sized	CASSIVQGYDGYTF	TGTGCCAGTAGTATAGTACAGGGCTACGACGGCTACACCTTC
-	TRBV18	TRBJ1-5	-	CASSPSSGTGYSNQPQHF	TGTGCCAGCTCACCATCAAGTGGTACAGGTTATAGCAATCAGCCCCAGCATTTT
TRBD2	TRBV20-1	TRBJ2-1	few	CSAPGLAGKAEQFF	TGCAGTGCTCCGGGACTAGCGGGAAAGGCTGAGCAGTTCTTC
TRBD2	TRBV6-5	TRBJ2-5	medium-sized	CASSRSGGAEETQYF	TGTGCCAGCAGCCGTAGCGGGGGGGCAGAAGAGACCCAGTACTTC
-	TRBV4-2	TRBJ2-2	few	CASSHGTPGELFF	TGTGCCAGCAGTCACGGGACGCCCGGGGAGCTGTTTTTT
TRBD1	TRBV27	TRBJ2-7	few	CASSRRDRVTYEQYF	TGTGCCAGCAGTCGACGGGACAGGGTAACCTACGAGCAGTACTTC
TRBD1	TRBV30	TRBJ1-4	medium-sized	CAWVGQDNEKLFF	TGTGCCTGGGTGGGACAGGATAATGAAAAACTGTTTTTT
-	TRBV30	TRBJ1-5	medium-sized	CAWSALGESNQPQHF	TGTGCCTGGAGTGCCTTAGGGGAGAGCAATCAGCCCCAGCATTTT
TRBD1	TRBV12-3/TRBV12-4	TRBJ2-7	-	CASSPGTGGAAWGEQYF	TGTGCCAGCAGTCCCGGGACAGGGGGCGCCGCGTGGGGCGAGCAGTACTTC
TRBD1	TRBV29-1	TRBJ2-5	-	CSVVRLTGQETQYF	TGCAGTGTCGTGAGACTGACAGGGCAAGAGACCCAGTACTTC
-	TRBV6-5	TRBJ1-1	-	CASSYSGYRSQTMNTEAFF	TGTGCCAGCAGTTACTCGGGTTATCGGAGTCAGACCATGAACACTGAAGCTTTCTTT
-	TRBV18	TRBJ1-4	medium-sized	CASSPDIGEKLFF	TGTGCCAGCTCACCCGACATCGGTGAAAAACTGTTTTTT
-	TRBV14	TRBJ2-2	few	CASSRLTSARNTGELFF	TGTGCCAGCAGCCGACTCACCTCAGCTAGAAACACGGGGGAGCTGTTTTTT
-	TRBV2	TRBJ2-7	-	CAILTGPPYEQYF	TGTGCCATTTTGACAGGACCCCCGTACGAGCAGTACTTC
-	TRBV20-1	TRBJ1-2	few	CSARQEGYGYTF	TGCAGTGCTAGACAGGAGGGCTATGGCTACACCTTC
-	TRBV5-4	TRBJ2-7	-	CASSLVPEYEQYF	TGTGCCAGCAGCTTGGTCCCGGAATACGAGCAGTACTTC
-	TRBV7-6	TRBJ2-7	-	CASSPGHLNSYEQYF	TGTGCCAGCAGCCCGGGCCACTTAAACTCCTACGAGCAGTACTTC
-	TRBV20-1	TRBJ2-1	few	CSAEDGSSSYNEQFF	TGCAGTGCGGAGGACGGATCTTCCTCCTACAATGAGCAGTTCTTC
-	TRBV19	TRBJ2-2	medium-sized	CASSPTANTGELFF	TGTGCCAGTAGCCCGACAGCGAACACCGGGGAGCTGTTTTTT
-	TRBV6-6	TRBJ1-2	medium-sized	CASSQGPQGGSGYGYTF	TGTGCCAGCAGTCAAGGACCCCAGGGAGGATCTGGCTATGGCTACACCTTC
-	TRBV12-3/TRBV12-4	TRBJ2-1	medium-sized	CASRIGTANNEQFF	TGTGCCAGCAGGATAGGGACGGCAAACAATGAGCAGTTCTTC
-	TRBV29-1	TRBJ1-1	medium-sized	CSVEVGGVNTEAFF	TGCAGCGTTGAAGTTGGGGGAGTGAACACTGAAGCTTTCTTT
-	TRBV6-2/TRBV6-3	TRBJ1-6	medium-sized	CASSYGVDNSPLHF	TGTGCCAGCAGTTACGGGGTGGATAATTCACCCCTCCACTTT
-	TRBV20-1	TRBJ2-7	-	CSGRNSYEQYF	TGCAGTGGGCGCAACTCCTACGAGCAGTACTTC
TRBD2	TRBV15	TRBJ2-1	medium-sized	CATSRDRGLAGGGEQFF	TGTGCCACCAGCAGAGATCGTGGACTAGCGGGAGGAGGCGAGCAGTTCTTC
-	TRBV24-1	TRBJ2-1	medium-sized	CATSDPGYSAYNEQFF	TGTGCCACCAGTGACCCTGGGTATTCGGCCTACAATGAGCAGTTCTTC
-	TRBV6-2/TRBV6-3	TRBJ2-1	-	CASSPLGTNFDEQFF	TGTGCCAGCAGCCCCTTGGGGACAAATTTCGATGAGCAGTTCTTC
TRBD1	TRBV7-2	TRBJ1-3	-	CASSRDRGRGGGNTIYF	TGTGCCAGCAGTCGGGACAGGGGGCGCGGTGGTGGAAACACCATATATTTT
-	TRBV20-1	TRBJ2-7	few	CSARRWGAVSYEQYF	TGCAGTGCTCGCCGGTGGGGGGCGGTATCCTACGAGCAGTACTTC
TRBD2	TRBV5-1	TRBJ2-1	-	CASSPGASGYNEQFF	TGCGCCAGCAGCCCTGGGGCTAGCGGTTACAATGAGCAGTTCTTC
-	TRBV5-1	TRBJ2-1	few	CASSPPGDEQFF	TGCGCCAGCAGCCCACCTGGCGATGAGCAGTTCTTC
TRBD2	TRBV4-3	TRBJ2-2	-	CASSQELFGLAANTGELFF	TGCGCCAGCAGCCAAGAGTTGTTTGGACTAGCGGCAAACACCGGGGAGCTGTTTTTT
TRBD2	TRBV27	TRBJ2-7	-	CASSDGLAGVYEQYF	TGTGCCAGCAGCGATGGACTAGCGGGGGTCTACGAGCAGTACTTC
-	TRBV27	TRBJ1-2	medium-sized	CASSLWLGTEYGYTF	TGTGCCAGCAGTTTATGGCTGGGGACGGAATATGGCTACACCTTC
-	TRBV2	TRBJ1-5	-	CASTEGGGRQPQHF	TGTGCCAGCACCGAAGGGGGGGGCAGGCAGCCCCAGCATTTT
-	TRBV11-3	TRBJ2-2	medium-sized	CASSGLRAVNTGELFF	TGTGCCAGCAGCGGTTTAAGAGCGGTGAACACCGGGGAGCTGTTTTTT
TRBD2	TRBV20-1	TRBJ2-7	-	CSARDRREGRYEQYF	TGCAGTGCTAGAGATCGGCGGGAGGGACGGTACGAGCAGTACTTC
TRBD1	TRBV30	TRBJ2-7	large	CAWNPRTGGYEQYF	TGTGCCTGGAACCCCCGGACAGGGGGCTACGAGCAGTACTTC
TRBD2	TRBV30	TRBJ2-2	-	CAWTSGLAGNTGELFF	TGTGCCTGGACCTCGGGACTAGCGGGAAACACCGGGGAGCTGTTTTTT
-	TRBV6-5	TRBJ2-4	medium-sized	CASSKMTKNIQYF	TGTGCCAGCAGTAAGATGACCAAAAACATTCAGTACTTC
-	TRBV6-1	TRBJ2-5	medium-sized	CASSEGGRSQETQYF	TGTGCCAGCAGTGAAGGGGGCAGGAGCCAAGAGACCCAGTACTTC
-	TRBV5-4	TRBJ1-1	-	CASSRQTLSKEAFF	TGTGCCAGCAGCCGACAGACGCTGAGTAAAGAAGCTTTCTTT
-	TRBV11-2	TRBJ2-1	medium-sized	CASSLETVGSYNEQFF	TGTGCCAGCAGCTTAGAAACGGTTGGGTCCTACAATGAGCAGTTCTTC
TRBD1	TRBV19	TRBJ2-7	-	CASSLTGEDYEQYF	TGTGCCAGTAGCCTGACAGGGGAGGATTACGAGCAGTACTTC
TRBD1	TRBV7-2	TRBJ1-5	-	CASSPIDRGDQPQHF	TGTGCCAGCAGCCCCATAGACAGGGGTGATCAGCCCCAGCATTTT
-	TRBV19	TRBJ2-1	medium-sized	CASSMGQKYNEQFF	TGTGCCAGTAGTATGGGACAAAAGTACAATGAGCAGTTCTTC
-	TRBV19	TRBJ1-1	-	CAVRGGGNTEAFF	TGTGCCGTACGAGGGGGGGGAAACACTGAAGCTTTCTTT
TRBD1	TRBV28	TRBJ1-2	-	CASDNRGRGNYGYTF	TGTGCCAGCGACAACAGGGGGCGCGGTAACTATGGCTACACCTTC
TRBD2	TRBV20-1	TRBJ2-1	-	CSASRLGLARNEQFF	TGCAGTGCTAGTCGACTGGGACTAGCGAGGAATGAGCAGTTCTTC
-	TRBV24-1	TRBJ2-5	few	CATSRAGGETQYF	TGTGCCACCAGTAGGGCAGGGGGGGAGACCCAGTACTTC
TRBD2	TRBV10-3	TRBJ2-3	medium-sized	CAIRSGLAGRDTQYF	TGTGCCATCAGATCTGGACTAGCGGGAAGGGATACGCAGTATTTT